The table lists the clone carrying this T cell receptor beta chain with many counts. The data originate from a study of identical twins' blood T cells. This CDR3 is built from 17 residues. The germline V gene encodes CDR1 SGHAT and CDR2 FQNNGV. V trimming: 2 bases; J trimming: 2 bases; junction bases outside the gene matches: 7. All three twin pairs grew up together with likely shared infections and vaccines. TCR cDNA libraries came from RNA via a modified published protocol. As handled by the study authors: Each library had roughly 2 to 4 million CDR3 reads and about 85,000 to nearly 500,000 clonotypes. Each CDR3 protein is one row after TCRdb ran MiXCR on the 5' RACE reads. These V and J calls are TCRdb output, not the study's own analysis. The sample carries 300,000 to 400,000 distinct CDR3 sequences, around 30% recorded once.

The chain employs TRBV11-2 and TRBJ2-1, with 9 bases fitting TRBD2. The receptor was isolated from a woman between 18 and 55 years old in good health. Material for sequencing was PBMCs. The CDR3 loop is CASSLRVSGGAYNEQFF. The DNA for the CDR3 is TGTGCCAGCAGCTTAAGGGTTAGCGGGGGAGCCTACAATGAGCAGTTCTTC.